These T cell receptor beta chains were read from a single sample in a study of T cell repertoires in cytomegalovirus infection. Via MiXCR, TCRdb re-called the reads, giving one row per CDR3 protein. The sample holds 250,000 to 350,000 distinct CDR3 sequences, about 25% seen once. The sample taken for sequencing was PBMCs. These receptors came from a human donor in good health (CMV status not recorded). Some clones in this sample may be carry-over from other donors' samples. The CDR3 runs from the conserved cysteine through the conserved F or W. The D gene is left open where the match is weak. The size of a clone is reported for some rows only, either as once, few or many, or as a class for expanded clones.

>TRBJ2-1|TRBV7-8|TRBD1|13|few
TGTGCCAGCAGCCAAGGACAGGGGGGTGAGCAGTTCTTC
CASSQGQGGEQFF
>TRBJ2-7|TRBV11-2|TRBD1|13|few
TGTGCCAGCAGCGAAACCGGGACAGGTGTGCAGTACTTC
CASSETGTGVQYF
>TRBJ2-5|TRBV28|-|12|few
TGTGCCAGCTTCTCAGGGGGGAAGACCCAGTACTTC
CASFSGGKTQYF
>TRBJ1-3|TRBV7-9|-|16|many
TGTGCCAGCAGCTCTCGGACCCCTAGCTCTGGAAACACCATATATTTT
CASSSRTPSSGNTIYF
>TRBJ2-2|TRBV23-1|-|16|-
TGCGCCAGCACCTTCAAGGGGGGTGTAGGGACCGGGGAGCTGTTTTTT
CASTFKGGVGTGELFF
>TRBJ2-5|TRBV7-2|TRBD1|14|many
TGTGCCAGCAGCTTACAGGGGGCGGGGGAGACCCAGTACTTC
CASSLQGAGETQYF
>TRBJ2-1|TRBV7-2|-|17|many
TGTGCCAGCAGCGAGGCCCCGGTCTATTCCTCCTACAATGAGCAGTTCTTC
CASSEAPVYSSYNEQFF
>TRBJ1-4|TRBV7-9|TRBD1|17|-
TGTGCCAGCAGCTTAGTAGGCTGGGACAGGGAGAATGAAAAACTGTTTTTT
CASSLVGWDRENEKLFF
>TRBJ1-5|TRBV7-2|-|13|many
TGTGCCAGCAGCGTGCGGGGGGCTCAGCCCCAGCATTTT
CASSVRGAQPQHF
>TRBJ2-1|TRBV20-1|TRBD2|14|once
TGCAGTGCTCCTGGGCGGGGGAGAAACAATGAGCAGTTCTTC
CSAPGRGRNNEQFF
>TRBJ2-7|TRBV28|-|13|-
TGTGCCAGCAGCATGGACGGTTTTGACGAGCAGTACTTC
CASSMDGFDEQYF
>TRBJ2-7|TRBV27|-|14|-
TGTGCCAGCAGTACGTACAGGGCGCCCTACGAGCAGTACTTC
CASSTYRAPYEQYF
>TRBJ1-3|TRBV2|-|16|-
TGTGCCAGCAGTGGGCCGGGAAGTAGCTCTGGAAACACCATATATTTT
CASSGPGSSSGNTIYF
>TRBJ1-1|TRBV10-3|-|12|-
TGTGCCATCAGTGAGGGGGACACTGAAGCTTTCTTT
CAISEGDTEAFF
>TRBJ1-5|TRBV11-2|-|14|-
TGTGCCAGCAGCTTCCTTAGGGCTGGTCAGCCCCAGCATTTT
CASSFLRAGQPQHF
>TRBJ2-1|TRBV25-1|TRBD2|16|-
TGTGCCAGCAGCCAACTGGGACTAGCGGTTTACAATGAGCAGTTCTTC
CASSQLGLAVYNEQFF
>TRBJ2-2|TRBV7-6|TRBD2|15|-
TGTGCCAGCAGCTCGGGACTAGGAGACACCGGGGAGCTGTTTTTT
CASSSGLGDTGELFF
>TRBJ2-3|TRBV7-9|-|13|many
TGTGCCAGCAGCCCAGGACCCCTTAGCACGCAGTATTTT
CASSPGPLSTQYF
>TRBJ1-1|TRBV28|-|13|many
TGTGCCAGCAGTTCCTACTCGAACACTGAAGCTTTCTTT
CASSSYSNTEAFF
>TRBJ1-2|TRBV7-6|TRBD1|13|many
TGTGCCAGCAGCCACGACAGGGGGGGAGGCTACACCTTC
CASSHDRGGGYTF